The clone carrying this T cell receptor (beta chain) was counted ten times or more. Its target is unknown. These data come from a study of T cells in Graves' hyperthyroidism and ophthalmopathy. Patients with uncontrolled infections, other autoimmune diseases, pregnancy or lactation were excluded. V was shortened by 1 base and J by 7 bases, with 10 bases between the two germline ends. Germline CDR1 is KGHSH and CDR2 is LQKENI. There are 13 residues in the CDR3. Researchers amplified the TCR beta CDR3 regions from RNA transcripts. Using the HTBI primer set, a first-round RT-PCR was run on the TCR CDR3. TCRdb analysed the multiplex PCR reads with MiXCR anew, one entry per CDR3 protein. The sample holds over 300,000 distinct CDR3 sequences, over 11% seen once. Findings and limits, study-wide: Before onset, by a median of approximately 5.9 months, the model predicted ophthalmopathy. Within blood appeared most thyroid clonotypes that had expanded above 0.001. From stable hyperthyroidism, ophthalmopathy was separated by a 13 V-J model.

The source of this sequence is a woman aged 60-70 years with Graves' hyperthyroidism. The sequencing sample was made of blood. The chain uses TRBV18 and TRBJ1-2, with D tentatively TRBD1 (5 bases). The CDR3 region is CASSPQGSLGYTF. In nucleotides, the CDR3 is TGTGCCAGCTCACCACAGGGGTCCCTTGGCTACACCTTC.